Presented here are 3 T cell receptor beta chains from one specimen sequenced in a study of blood T cell repertoires in COVID-19. Assay: immunoSEQ multiplex PCR; the TCRdb copy retains only in-frame clones and omits some. The sample carries some 40,000 clones, around 90% recorded once. Sequences were obtained from peripheral blood. The receptor source for this set is a human donor in a cohort sampled during active COVID-19.

V usage is TRBV6-5 and J usage is TRBJ2-1; 7 bases align to TRBD1. Germline values: CDR1 MNHEY, CDR2 SVGAGI. The CDR3 runs to 13 residues. V shed 6 bases and J 6 bases; nucleotides not matched to a gene: 5. The CDR3 region has the DNA TGTGCCAGCAGGAACAGGGGAAGCAATGAGCAGTTCTTC. As protein: CASRNRGSNEQFF.

The rearrangement uses TRBV25-1 and TRBJ1-1; D is uncertain. Germline V gives CDR1 MGHDK, CDR2 SYGVNS. Deletions cut 1 base from V and 5 bases from J, with 23 bases between. This CDR3 comprises 18 residues. The CDR3 sequence is CASSEFGVIHGHKTEAFF. CDR3 coding DNA: TGTGCCAGCAGTGAATTTGGCGTTATCCATGGGCATAAGACTGAAGCTTTCTTT.

The chain carries TRBV11-2 and TRBJ2-3; 7 bases are a match to TRBD2. CDR3 length: 18 amino acids. The V and J ends lost 0 bases and 0 bases, in that order; junction bases with no gene match: 9. Germline values: CDR1 SGHAT, CDR2 FQNNGV. CDR3 protein: CASSLDPPRGVSTDTQYF. In nucleotides, the CDR3 is TGTGCCAGCAGCTTAGATCCCCCTCGGGGGGTTAGCACAGATACGCAGTATTTT.